Below are 3 T cell receptor beta chains sequenced from a single sample in a study of blood T cells in healthy people across ages. The use of a sample-barcoded 5' primer and a J-beta primer mix characterized a second PCR of roughly 6 to 11 cycles. TCRdb used MiXCR to reprocess the 5' RACE reads, holding one entry per CDR3 protein. The sample includes roughly 1,700,000 distinct CDR3 sequences, about 30% of them seen just once. The sequenced sample consisted of blood. These receptors were obtained from a woman under 40 in good health.

There are a few counts of this clonotype. This chain connects TRBV5-1 to TRBJ1-4; D is uncertain. V lost 0 bases to trimming and J lost 6 bases, with 6 bases between them. Germline CDR1 reads SGHRS; CDR2 reads YFSETQ. The CDR3 sequence is 13 residues long. CDR3 coding DNA: TGCGCCAGCAGCTTGGTCACGGATGAAAAACTGTTTTTT. This gives the protein CASSLVTDEKLFF.

Many counts were recorded for this clonotype. This sequence joins TRBV20-1 and TRBJ2-7, with TRBD2 identical over 10 bases. V was pared by 6 bases and J by 2 bases, with 13 bases of the junction left unmatched. The CDR3 runs to 16 residues. The V gene's germline CDR1 is DFQATT and CDR2 SNEGSKA (reference sequence). CDR3 DNA: TGCAGTGCCCCGCTAACTAGCGGGGTATCAGCCTACGAGCAGTACTTC. Its translation: CSAPLTSGVSAYEQYF.

The chain couples TRBV29-1 to TRBJ2-7, with TRBD2 matching 12 bases. CDR3 length equals 16 residues. The ends lost 3 bases at V and 4 bases at J; junction bases unmatched: 10. CDR1 is SQVTM and CDR2 is ANQGSEA in the germline V gene. CDR3 bases: TGCAGCGTTGAGCTCCCCGGACTAGCGGGATATTACGAGCAGTACTTC. Protein product: CSVELPGLAGYYEQYF.